This entry lists 25 T cell receptor beta chains sequenced from one sample in a study of T cell responses to AZD1222 COVID-19 vaccine. Sequencing was performed with immunoSEQ multiplex PCR; in TCRdb, only in-frame clones are kept and a portion is missing. In the table there are around 170,000 clones, roughly 91% of which are singletons. Sample: peripheral blood, taken on day 0 of AZD1222 vaccination. The receptors stem from an adult in good health.

The chain combines TRBV10-3 with TRBJ2-1, with 7 positions matching TRBD2. The CDR3 is 13 residues long. Germline assignment: CDR1 ENHRY and CDR2 SYGVKD. V lost 10 bases, J lost 3 bases, and 6 bases stayed unmatched. CDR3 sequence: CATGAGDYNEQFF. The CDR3 nucleotides are TGTGCCACCGGCGCGGGAGACTACAATGAGCAGTTCTTC.

The chain joins TRBV5-1 to TRBJ2-5; 9 bases are a match to TRBD2. The germline V gene encodes CDR1 SGHRS and CDR2 YFSETQ. The ends lost 6 bases at V and 5 bases at J; junction bases unmatched: 5. CDR3 length: 13 amino acids. This CDR3 is CASTREGWETQYF. The CDR3 DNA sequence: TGCGCCAGCACGCGGGAGGGTTGGGAGACCCAGTACTTC.

This chain connects TRBV7-2 to TRBJ1-2, with D maybe TRBD1 (6 bases). V lost 0 bases to trimming and J lost 7 bases, with 15 bases between them. Germline V gene lookup returns CDR1 SGHTA and CDR2 FQGNSA. This CDR3 contains 15 residues. The CDR3 sequence: CASSLAGGDGVGYTF. The CDR3, as DNA: TGTGCCAGCAGCTTAGCGGGGGGCGATGGGGTTGGCTACACCTTC.

This chain connects TRBV4-1 to TRBJ2-7; tentative D call: TRBD1 (5 bases). V lost 0 bases, J lost 5 bases, and 11 bases lay in between. The germline gives CDR1 MGHRA, CDR2 YSYEKL. The CDR3 is 14 amino acids. CDR3 DNA sequence: TGCGCCAGCAGCCAAGAACAGGTTCGGGACGAGCAGTACTTC. It translates to CASSQEQVRDEQYF.

The chain employs TRBV23-1 and TRBJ2-1; D may be TRBD2 (6 bases). TRBV23-1 is reported as an ORF; its role is uncertain. The CDR3 is 14 residues long. V was trimmed by 6 bases and J by 5 bases, leaving 14 bases between them. CDR3 sequence (DNA): TGCGCCAGCAGCCGGGAGAGGAGAAACAATGAGCAGTTCTTC. Protein sequence: CASSRERRNNEQFF.

This clone was recorded only once. The chain couples TRBV9 to TRBJ2-1; TRBD1 matches 7 bases. Trimming at V came to 4 bases and at J to 5 bases, leaving 9 bases not matched to a gene. This CDR3 is built from 15 residues. Looked up from germline, CDR1 is SGDLS and CDR2 is YYNGEE. In DNA, the CDR3 is TGTGCCAGCAGCTCCCGACAGGGAAGGGACAATGAGCAGTTCTTC. This encodes CASSSRQGRDNEQFF.

The V gene is TRBV2, the J gene TRBJ1-1; D remains unclear. The CDR3 has 13 residues. Per the germline V gene, CDR1 is SNHLY and CDR2 is FYNNEI. The germline V and J ends were trimmed by 3 bases and 1 base, with 6 bases remaining between them. This CDR3 is CASSDNKNTEAFF. For the CDR3, the DNA is TGTGCCAGCAGTGATAACAAGAACACTGAAGCTTTCTTT. Together with reference TRBV2 and TRBJ1-1, the CDR3 gives the full variable domain: EPEVTQTPSHQVTQMGQEVILRCVPISNHLYFYWYRQILGQKVEFLVSFYNNEISEKSEIFDDQFSVERPDGSNFTLKIRSTKLEDSAMYFCASSDNKNTEAFFGQGTRLTVV.

The chain couples TRBV5-6 to TRBJ2-7; TRBD1 matches 7 bases. Per the germline V gene, CDR1 is SGHDT and CDR2 is YYEEEE. V dropped 1 base and J dropped 4; count of bases not matched to a gene: 8. The CDR3 totals 15 residues. Written as DNA, the CDR3 is TGTGCCAGCAGCTTGCCGGGGACAGCTTCTTACGAGCAGTACTTC. Encoded protein: CASSLPGTASYEQYF. The full variable domain, its missing parts supplied by reference TRBV5-6 and TRBJ2-7, is DAGVTQSPTHLIKTRGQQVTLRCSPKSGHDTVSWYQQALGQGPQFIFQYYEEEERQRGNFPDRFSGHQFPNYSSELNVNALLLGDSALYLCASSLPGTASYEQYFGPGTRLTVT.

The chain combines TRBV5-8 with TRBJ2-5, with 9 bases identical to TRBD1. CDR1 SGHTS and CDR2 YDEGEE come from the germline V gene. The CDR3 runs 13 residues. V was pared by 4 bases and J by 4 bases, with 2 bases of the junction left unmatched. The chain's CDR3 is CASSHRGRETQYF. CDR3 nucleotides: TGTGCCAGCAGCCACAGGGGGCGAGAGACCCAGTACTTC.

This chain links TRBV13 with TRBJ1-1, with no clear D. Germline CDR1 reads PRHDT; CDR2 reads FYEKMQ (reference sequence). The CDR3 runs 15 residues. The V end lost 5 bases, the J end lost 3 bases, and 16 bases lay between the germline ends. The CDR3 nucleotides read TGTGCCAGCAGCGGCCCCAGAGGGCTGGACACTGAAGCTTTCTTT. It encodes CASSGPRGLDTEAFF.

The genes are TRBV29-1 and TRBJ1-2; possibly TRBD1 for D (5 bases). Germline V gene data show CDR1 as SQVTM and CDR2 as ANQGSEA. The CDR3 is 13 residues long. Between the trimmed V and J ends, which lost 3 bases and 3 bases, there was a span of 11 bases. In nucleotides, the CDR3 is TGCAGCGTTGATGGCCAGGGAGACTATGGCTACACCTTC. It encodes CSVDGQGDYGYTF.

The J gene is TRBJ2-7, the V gene TRBV11-3; 15 bases align to TRBD2. The CDR3 extends over 16 amino acids. Germline V gives CDR1 SGHNT, CDR2 YENEEA. Losses at the gene ends were 5 bases for V and 3 bases for J; bases not matched to a gene: 5. CDR3 sequence reads: CASSPGLAGGSYEQYF. The CDR3 nucleotides are TGTGCCAGCAGCCCCGGACTAGCGGGGGGGAGCTACGAGCAGTACTTC.

V and J are TRBV28 and TRBJ1-4; D is ambiguous. Germline loops: CDR1 MDHEN, CDR2 SYDVKM. This CDR3 comprises 16 residues. V was shortened by 5 bases and J by 7 bases, with 20 bases between the two germline ends. The CDR3 DNA reads TGTGCCAGCAGTGGGCCTCGCCGTGGGGATGGTGAAAAACTGTTTTTT. Amino acids: CASSGPRRGDGEKLFF.

The chain employs TRBV9 and TRBJ1-2; perhaps TRBD1 as D (5 bases). Germline lookup yields CDR1 SGDLS and CDR2 YYNGEE. The CDR3 has 12 residues. Trimming took off 2 bases at V and 8 bases at J, with 10 bases between the two ends. The CDR3 spells CASSVQGYGYTF. DNA of the CDR3: TGTGCCAGCAGCGTCCAGGGTTACGGCTACACCTTC.

V gene TRBV9 combines with J gene TRBJ1-2; D call uncertain. V gave up 0 bases and J gave up 0 bases, with 15 bases separating them. The CDR3 totals 17 residues. The germline gives CDR1 SGDLS, CDR2 YYNGEE. The CDR3 reads CASSVDPGHEANYGYTF. The CDR3 coding sequence is TGTGCCAGCAGCGTAGATCCGGGCCACGAAGCTAACTATGGCTACACCTTC.

CDR3 sequence reads: CSGQGGSGTEAFF. CDR3 bases: TGCAGCGGGCAGGGGGGTTCGGGCACTGAAGCTTTCTTT. The chain links TRBV29-1 to TRBJ1-1; 7 nucleotides agree with TRBD1. V was clipped by 7 bases and J by 4 bases; unmatched bases: 9. The CDR3 spans 13 residues. Germline lookup yields CDR1 SQVTM and CDR2 ANQGSEA.

The rearrangement uses TRBV9 and TRBJ2-5; no firm D call. Germline CDR1 is SGDLS and CDR2 is YYNGEE. The CDR3 extends over 13 amino acids. V was trimmed by 0 bases and J by 5 bases, leaving 8 bases between them. The CDR3 DNA reads as TGTGCCAGCAGCGTAGGAGCCGTGGAGACCCAGTACTTC. Its translation is CASSVGAVETQYF.

This rearrangement joins TRBV18 to TRBJ2-7; D gene unclear. Trimming cost V 2 bases and J 3 bases, with 5 bases left between them. Germline loops: CDR1 KGHSH, CDR2 LQKENI. The CDR3 extends over 12 amino acids. The CDR3 DNA follows: TGTGCCAGCTCACCAAATGACTACGAGCAGTACTTC. This sequence encodes CASSPNDYEQYF.

V usage is TRBV7-8 and J usage is TRBJ1-1; D not resolved. CDR3 length: 14 amino acids. Germline V gene lookup returns CDR1 SGHVS and CDR2 FQNEAQ. V was shortened by 2 bases and J by 1 base, with 8 bases between the two germline ends. CDR3 sequence: CASSLRAGNTEAFF. The DNA of the CDR3 is TGTGCCAGCAGCTTACGAGCGGGGAACACTGAAGCTTTCTTT.

The rearrangement links TRBV14 to TRBJ1-2, with no clear D. Trimming removed 1 base from V and 4 bases from J, with 7 bases in between. CDR1 is SGHDN, CDR2 FVKESK, per germline. This CDR3 comprises 13 residues. The CDR3 here is CASSQGQPYGYTF. The CDR3 DNA reads TGTGCCAGCAGCCAAGGGCAGCCCTATGGCTACACCTTC.

This chain connects TRBV6-5 to TRBJ1-1; no clear D. CDR1 and CDR2 from the germline V gene are MNHEY and SVGAGI. This CDR3 spans 14 amino acids. V lost 5 bases and J 5 bases, leaving 15 bases between the germline ends. The CDR3 DNA reads TGTGCCAGCAGTACCAGGACGGGAGGGACTGAAGCTTTCTTT. This translates into CASSTRTGGTEAFF.

The CDR3 nucleotides read TGTGCCAGCAGTCGCAGTGGCGGACTCTACGAGCAGTACTTC. This encodes CASSRSGGLYEQYF. This sequence joins TRBV6-5 and TRBJ2-7, with D perhaps matching TRBD2 (5 bases). The V end lost 5 bases, the J end lost 3 bases, and 14 bases lay between the germline ends. CDR3 length: 14 residues. Germline CDR1 MNHEY, CDR2 SVGAGI.

The J gene is TRBJ1-2, the V gene TRBV29-1; no clear D. The V end was cut by 4 bases, the J end by 5 bases, with 8 bases between. From germline, CDR1 is SQVTM and CDR2 ANQGSEA. CDR3 length: 11 residues. The CDR3 region has the DNA TGCAGCGTTGTCGGTGGTTATGGCTACACCTTC. It codes for CSVVGGYGYTF. Together with reference TRBV29-1 and TRBJ1-2, the CDR3 gives the full variable domain: SAVISQKPSRDICQRGTSLTIQCQVDSQVTMMFWYRQQPGQSLTLIATANQGSEATYESGFVIDKFPISRPNLTFSTLTVSNMSPEDSSIYLCSVVGGYGYTFGSGTRLTVV.

V usage is TRBV7-2 and J usage is TRBJ1-1; 7 bases fit TRBD1. V gave up 4 bases and J gave up 10 bases; unmatched junction bases: 15. Germline V lookup: CDR1 SGHTA, CDR2 FQGNSA. This CDR3 has 15 residues. In nucleotides, the CDR3 is TGTGCCAGCAGCTCGTACCGACAGGGTTTAATAGCAGCTTTCTTT. It encodes CASSSYRQGLIAAFF.

The chain employs TRBV19 and TRBJ2-1; D is ambiguous. The germline V gene has CDR1 LNHDA and CDR2 SQIVND (reference sequence). The V end lost 2 bases, the J end lost 0 bases, and 8 bases lay between the germline ends. The CDR3 runs 15 residues. CDR3 sequence (DNA): TGTGCCAGTAGTATAATTGCAAGCTCCTACAATGAGCAGTTCTTC. The encoded protein is CASSIIASSYNEQFF.